The subject of this entry is one TCR beta chain. What it binds is not known. This entry comes from a study of shared clonotypes between healthy human individuals. The V and J ends lost 1 base and 7 bases respectively, with 13 bases between them. Germline CDR1 is SGHTA and CDR2 is FQGNSA. The CDR3 loop spans 15 amino acids. Clones were read by immunoSEQ multiplex PCR, and TCRdb kept only the in-frame ones, dropping some. This table has about 1.5 million clones, 95% to 99% appearing once. Whole-study findings and limits: Relative to clonotypes present in all four donors, those not shared had lower generation probabilities.

J is TRBJ2-2 and V is TRBV7-2; a possible D gene is TRBD1 (5 bases). This receptor was taken from a man aged 30 to 39 in good health. The sample was naive CD4+ T cells sorted from blood. The subset denotes: CD45RA+ positively selected. Here the CDR3 reads CASSLGGFRGGELFF. The CDR3 DNA reads TGTGCCAGCAGCTTAGGGGGCTTTAGGGGCGGGGAGCTGTTTTTT.